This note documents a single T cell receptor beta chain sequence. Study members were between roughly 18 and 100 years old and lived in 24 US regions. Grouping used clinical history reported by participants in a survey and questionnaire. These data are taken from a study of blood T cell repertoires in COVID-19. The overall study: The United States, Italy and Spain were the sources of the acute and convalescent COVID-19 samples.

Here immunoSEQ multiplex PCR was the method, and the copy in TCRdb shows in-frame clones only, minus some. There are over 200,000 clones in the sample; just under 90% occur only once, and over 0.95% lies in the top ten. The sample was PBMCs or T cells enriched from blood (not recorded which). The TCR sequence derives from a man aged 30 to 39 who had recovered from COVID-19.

DNA of the CDR3: TGTGCCTGGAGTGGCTATAGCGGGCCCCAAGAGACCCAGTACTTC. Its protein is CAWSGYSGPQETQYF. The V call is TRBV30, the J call TRBJ2-5; 7 nucleotides match TRBD2. This CDR3 is built from 15 residues. The germline CDR1 and CDR2 sequences are GTSNPN and SVGIG (reference sequence). The J segment lost 1 base and the V segment lost 1 base, leaving 6 bases of the junction unmatched. The full variable domain, completed using reference TRBV30 and TRBJ2-5, is SQTIHQWPATLVQPVGSPLSLECTVEGTSNPNLYWYRQAAGRGLQLLFYSVGIGQISSEVPQNLSASRPQDRQFILSSKKLLLSDSGFYLCAWSGYSGPQETQYFGPGTRLLVL.